This T cell receptor (beta chain) was observed in a study of OX40 agonist ivuxolimab in advanced cancers. Clones were sequenced by immunoSEQ multiplex PCR, and TCRdb holds only the in-frame ones, with some missing. The data hold over 80,000 clones, with more than 70% observed a single time. The sequencing here drew on CD4+ or CD8+ T cells sorted from blood, taken in a trial of the OX40 agonist ivuxolimab. The source is an adult with an advanced solid tumor such as melanoma, head and neck, liver or kidney cancer.

The CDR3 nucleotides are TGTGCCAGCAGCTTCCTTGTGGGTCCGAGCTCCTACAATGAGCAGTTCTTC. Amino acid sequence: CASSFLVGPSSYNEQFF. The genes are TRBV5-6 and TRBJ2-1; the D is unclear. The V end lost 2 bases, the J end lost 0 bases, and 15 bases lay between the germline ends. Germline CDR1 SGHDT, CDR2 YYEEEE. This CDR3 comprises 17 residues.